Shown below are 23 T cell receptor beta chains from a single sample sequenced in a study of blood T cell repertoires in COVID-19. Repertoires were generated with immunoSEQ multiplex PCR, while TCRdb's copy carries only in-frame clones and drops some. The sample includes under 350,000 clones, 85% to 90% of them seen just once. Sequences were obtained from peripheral blood. The receptors here all came from a man in his 70s with acute or convalescent COVID-19.

The chain uses TRBV5-1 and TRBJ2-5; the match to TRBD2 covers 10 bases. V was pared by 0 bases and J by 5 bases, with 7 bases of the junction left unmatched. Per the germline V gene, CDR1 is SGHRS and CDR2 is YFSETQ. The CDR3 has 16 residues. CDR3 coding DNA: TGCGCCAGCAGCTTGGGGGTAGCGGGAGGTGTGGAGACCCAGTACTTC. This encodes CASSLGVAGGVETQYF.

The chain employs TRBV30 and TRBJ1-5, with unresolved D. Germline V lookup: CDR1 GTSNPN, CDR2 SVGIG (reference sequence). This CDR3 is built from 14 residues. The V end was cut by 0 bases, the J end by 7 bases, with 13 bases between. The CDR3 region is CAWSVLGGSQPQHF. The CDR3 DNA reads as TGTGCCTGGAGTGTTTTGGGAGGGAGCCAGCCCCAGCATTTT.

V is TRBV6-5 and J is TRBJ1-2; D is undetermined. The CDR3 loop spans 15 amino acids. Germline assignment: CDR1 MNHEY and CDR2 SVGAGI. Trimming removed 7 bases from V and 4 bases from J, with 19 bases in between. CDR3 loop: CASTPGRVKAYGYTF. The CDR3 bases are TGTGCCAGCACCCCGGGTCGGGTAAAGGCCTATGGCTACACCTTC.

This clone has just a few counts. The V gene is TRBV9, the J gene TRBJ2-1, with TRBD2 identical over 9 bases. Germline loops: CDR1 SGDLS, CDR2 YYNGEE. The V gene end was trimmed by 7 bases and the J gene end by 4 bases; junction bases not matched to a gene: 9. The CDR3 is made up of 15 amino acids. The chain's CDR3 is CASSKRLAGYNEQFF. The CDR3 region has the DNA TGTGCCAGCTCCAAGAGGCTAGCGGGGTACAATGAGCAGTTCTTC.

V usage is TRBV24-1 and J usage is TRBJ2-1; 10 bases line up with TRBD1. V gave up 1 base and J gave up 8 bases; unmatched junction bases: 10. Germline loops: CDR1 KGHDR, CDR2 SFDVKD. The CDR3 consists of 17 residues. The CDR3 DNA sequence: TGTGCCACCAGTGATTTACCCGGGACAGGGGATAGCTATGAGCAGTTCTTC. Protein: CATSDLPGTGDSYEQFF.

The V call is TRBV2, the J call TRBJ1-1; 7 bases agree with TRBD1. Germline CDR1 SNHLY, CDR2 FYNNEI. The length of the CDR3 is 13 residues. With V trimmed by 5 bases and J by 8 bases, 8 bases remained unmatched. CDR3 DNA: TGTGCCAGCAGTCACCAGGGGGGCGGCGAAGCTTTCTTT. Translation: CASSHQGGGEAFF.

The chain couples TRBV5-5 to TRBJ2-1; D call uncertain. The ends were cut back, 2 bases at V and 7 bases at J, with 7 bases in the middle. Germline V CDR1 and CDR2: SGHKS, YYEKEE (reference sequence). The length of the CDR3 is 12 residues. The CDR3 region is CASSFLMNEQFF. The DNA for the CDR3 is TGTGCCAGCAGCTTTCTTATGAATGAGCAGTTCTTC.

This rearrangement joins TRBV5-1 to TRBJ1-4; no firm D call. This CDR3 spans 15 amino acids. Per the germline V gene, CDR1 is SGHRS and CDR2 is YFSETQ. The ends were cut back, 0 bases at V and 2 bases at J, with 8 bases in the middle. CDR3 DNA sequence: TGCGCCAGCAGCTTGGCCGGGGAGACTAATGAAAAACTGTTTTTT. Amino acids: CASSLAGETNEKLFF.

The rearrangement links TRBV9 to TRBJ2-7, with 9 bases fitting TRBD2. Germline CDR1 SGDLS, CDR2 YYNGEE. Germline trimming cut 3 bases from V and 2 bases from J; bases unmatched to any gene: 3. The CDR3 totals 14 residues. CDR3 amino acids: CASSAGLAAYEQYF. CDR3 sequence (DNA): TGTGCCAGCAGCGCGGGACTAGCCGCCTACGAGCAGTACTTC.

The chain's CDR3 is CASSQDPGNEKLFF. DNA for the CDR3: TGCGCCAGCAGCCAAGATCCGGGGAATGAAAAACTGTTTTTT. The chain has TRBV4-3 and TRBJ1-4, with no clear D. CDR3 size: 14 residues. Per the germline V gene, CDR1 is LGHNA and CDR2 is YSLEER. Trimming left V 0 bases short and J 5 bases short, with 7 bases between.

The chain employs TRBV19 and TRBJ1-1; D gene uncertain. CDR3 length: 15 residues. V was cut by 3 bases and J by 5 bases, with 16 bases left in between. Germline loops: CDR1 LNHDA, CDR2 SQIVND (reference sequence). The CDR3 here is CASSIMGGGGTEAFF. The CDR3 nucleotides read TGTGCCAGTAGTATCATGGGAGGAGGAGGAACTGAAGCTTTCTTT.

The chain couples TRBV6-5 to TRBJ2-3; D gene unclear. This CDR3 has 15 residues. Germline loops: CDR1 MNHEY, CDR2 SVGAGI. The ends were cut back, 7 bases at V and 0 bases at J, with 14 bases in the middle. CDR3: CASTYAVTSTDTQYF. In DNA, the CDR3 is TGTGCCAGCACCTACGCGGTTACTAGCACAGATACGCAGTATTTT.

The chain links TRBV6-5 to TRBJ2-7; 8 nucleotides agree with TRBD2. Germline-derived CDR1 and CDR2 are MNHEY and SVGAGI. The CDR3 consists of 14 residues. V shed 6 bases and J 5 bases; nucleotides not matched to a gene: 9. DNA of the CDR3: TGTGCCAGCAGGCTCGGGACTAGGTTACACGAGCAGTACTTC. Residues: CASRLGTRLHEQYF.

This chain uses TRBV10-2 with TRBJ1-2, with D maybe TRBD1 (6 bases). The germline gives CDR1 WSHSY, CDR2 SAAADI. V lost 3 bases and J 8 bases, leaving 10 bases between the germline ends. The CDR3 is 12 amino acids. The CDR3 here is CASSEVGAGYTF. The CDR3 nucleotides are TGCGCCAGCAGTGAAGTGGGGGCCGGCTACACCTTC.

The chain carries TRBV10-3 and TRBJ2-7; possible D gene TRBD1, 6 bases. CDR3 size: 17 residues. Germline CDR1 is ENHRY and CDR2 is SYGVKD. The V gene lost 5 bases and the J gene lost 0 bases, with 20 bases spanning the gap. The CDR3 region is CAISRPTGQTSSYEQYF. DNA for the CDR3: TGTGCCATCAGTCGCCCGACAGGACAAACTAGCTCCTACGAGCAGTACTTC.

This clone has only a few counts. J is TRBJ2-3 and V is TRBV21-1; the table gives TRBD2 as D, unverified against the DNA. TRBV21-1 constitutes a pseudogene. CDR3 length equals 13 residues. The CDR3 DNA follows: TGTGCCAGCGCACGCTCTAGGATTGATACGCAGTATTTT. It codes for CASARSRIDTQYF.

The chain recombines TRBV6-1 with TRBJ1-6; D gene uncertain. The ends were cut back, 2 bases at V and 0 bases at J, with 11 bases in the middle. Looked up from germline, CDR1 is MNHNS and CDR2 is SASEGT. The CDR3 has 17 amino acids. This chain's CDR3 is CASSELGRSSYNSPLHF. The CDR3 coding sequence is TGTGCCAGCAGTGAACTGGGCAGATCCTCCTATAATTCACCCCTCCACTTT.

The genes are TRBV9 and TRBJ2-5; 7 positions match TRBD2. This CDR3 region has 15 residues. The ends lost 2 bases at V and 2 bases at J; junction bases unmatched: 6. Germline V gene sequence: CDR1 SGDLS, CDR2 YYNGEE. The CDR3: CASSVSAGIQETQYF. In DNA, the CDR3 is TGTGCCAGCAGCGTCTCAGCGGGGATTCAAGAGACCCAGTACTTC.

The rearrangement uses TRBV2 and TRBJ1-5; D gene uncertain. V lost 7 bases and J 3 bases, leaving 16 bases between the germline ends. The CDR3 extends over 15 amino acids. Per the germline V gene, CDR1 is SNHLY and CDR2 is FYNNEI. The DNA of the CDR3 is TGTGCCAGCAAGGAAGGGTCCGGGAACAATCAGCCCCAGCATTTT. Protein: CASKEGSGNNQPQHF.

The rearrangement joins TRBV5-4 to TRBJ1-1; TRBD1 matches at 10 bases. Germline V CDR1 and CDR2: SGHNT, YYREEE (reference sequence). Trimming removed 2 bases from V and 1 base from J; junction bases left unmatched: 5. There are 16 residues in the CDR3. This CDR3 reads CASSLSRQGANTEAFF. CDR3 in DNA: TGTGCCAGCAGCTTAAGCCGACAGGGGGCGAACACTGAAGCTTTCTTT.

The chain couples TRBV28 to TRBJ1-5; a weak D match, TRBD1 (6 bases). In germline, CDR1 is MDHEN, CDR2 SYDVKM. Trimming pared 7 bases from V and 1 base from J, leaving 11 bases between. The CDR3 has 14 residues. The CDR3 reads CASNDRTSNQPQHF. The CDR3 bases are TGTGCCAGCAACGACAGGACGAGCAATCAGCCCCAGCATTTT.

This rearrangement joins TRBV4-3 to TRBJ2-7; 8 bases match TRBD1. Unmatched junction bases numbered 6, after V lost 5 bases and J lost 3 bases. This CDR3 spans 14 amino acids. Looked up from germline, CDR1 is LGHNA and CDR2 is YSLEER. This chain's CDR3 is CASSYRTGNYEQYF. CDR3 bases: TGCGCCAGCAGCTACCGGACAGGGAACTACGAGCAGTACTTC.

The chain recombines TRBV4-2 with TRBJ2-3, with 15 nucleotides matching TRBD2. The CDR3 has 17 amino acids. Per germline, CDR1 LGHNA and CDR2 YNFKEQ. With 2 bases clipped from V and 3 bases from J, the junction kept 3 bases outside the gene matches. The CDR3 DNA sequence: TGTGCCAGCAGCCAAACCGGACTAGCGGGAGGGACAGATACGCAGTATTTT. It encodes CASSQTGLAGGTDTQYF.